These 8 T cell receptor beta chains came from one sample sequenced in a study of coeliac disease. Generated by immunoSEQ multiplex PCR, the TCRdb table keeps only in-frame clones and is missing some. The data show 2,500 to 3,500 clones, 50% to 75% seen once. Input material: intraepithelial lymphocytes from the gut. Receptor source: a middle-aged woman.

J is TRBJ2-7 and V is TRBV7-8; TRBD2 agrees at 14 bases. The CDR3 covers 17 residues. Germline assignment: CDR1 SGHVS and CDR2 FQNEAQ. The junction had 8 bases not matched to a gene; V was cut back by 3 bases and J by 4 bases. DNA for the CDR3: TGTGCCAGCAGCTTGAGCCGACTAGCGGGAGGGCAATACGAGCAGTACTTC. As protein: CASSLSRLAGGQYEQYF.

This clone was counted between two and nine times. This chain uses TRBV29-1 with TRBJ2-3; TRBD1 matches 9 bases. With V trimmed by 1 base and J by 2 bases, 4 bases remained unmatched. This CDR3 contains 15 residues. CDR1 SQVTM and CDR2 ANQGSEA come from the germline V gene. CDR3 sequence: CSVEGGQGITDTQYF. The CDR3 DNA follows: TGCAGCGTTGAAGGGGGACAGGGAATCACAGATACGCAGTATTTT.

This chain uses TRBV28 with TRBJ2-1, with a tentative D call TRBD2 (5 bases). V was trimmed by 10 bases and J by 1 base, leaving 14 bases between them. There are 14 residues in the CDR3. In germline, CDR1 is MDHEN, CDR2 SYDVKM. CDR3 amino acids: CATSRGTSYNEQFF. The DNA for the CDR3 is TGTGCCACTTCTCGGGGAACATCCTACAATGAGCAGTTCTTC.

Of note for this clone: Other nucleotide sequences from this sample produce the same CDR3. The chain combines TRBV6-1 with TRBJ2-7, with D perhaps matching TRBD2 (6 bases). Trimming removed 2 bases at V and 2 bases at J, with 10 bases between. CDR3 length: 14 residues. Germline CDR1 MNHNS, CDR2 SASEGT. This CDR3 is CASSELGGAYEQYF. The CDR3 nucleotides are TGTGCCAGCAGTGAACTTGGCGGGGCCTACGAGCAGTACTTC.

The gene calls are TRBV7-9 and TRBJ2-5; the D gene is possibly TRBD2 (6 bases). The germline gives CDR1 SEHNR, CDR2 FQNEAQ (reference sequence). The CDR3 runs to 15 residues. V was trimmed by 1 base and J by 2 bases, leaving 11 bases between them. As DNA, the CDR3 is TGTGCCAGCAGCTTAGTTCTTGGACTACAAGAGACCCAGTACTTC. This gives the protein CASSLVLGLQETQYF. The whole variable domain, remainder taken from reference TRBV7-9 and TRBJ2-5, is DTGVSQNPRHKITKRGQNVTFRCDPISEHNRLYWYRQTLGQGPEFLTYFQNEAQLEKSRLLSDRFSAERPKGSFSTLEIQRTEQGDSAMYLCASSLVLGLQETQYFGPGTRLLVL.

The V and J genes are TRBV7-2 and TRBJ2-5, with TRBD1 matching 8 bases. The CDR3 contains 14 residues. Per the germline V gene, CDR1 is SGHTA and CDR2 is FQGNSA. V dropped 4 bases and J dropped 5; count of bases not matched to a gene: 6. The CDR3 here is CASSSSGGWETQYF. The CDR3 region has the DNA TGTGCCAGCAGCTCATCAGGGGGCTGGGAGACCCAGTACTTC.

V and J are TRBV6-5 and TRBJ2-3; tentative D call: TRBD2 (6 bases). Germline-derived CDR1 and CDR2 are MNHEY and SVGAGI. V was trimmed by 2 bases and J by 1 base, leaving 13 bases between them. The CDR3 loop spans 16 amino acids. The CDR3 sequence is CASSYGPGGGTDTQYF. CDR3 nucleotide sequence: TGTGCCAGCAGTTACGGTCCCGGAGGGGGCACAGATACGCAGTATTTT.

CDR3 in amino acids: CASSHDAASGSTDTQYF. The DNA for the CDR3 is TGTGCCAGCAGCCACGACGCGGCTAGCGGGAGCACAGATACGCAGTATTTT. The rearrangement uses TRBV9 and TRBJ2-3, with TRBD2 matching over 8 bases. V lost 4 bases and J lost 0; bases outside the gene matches: 10. The CDR3 has 17 amino acids. CDR1 and CDR2 from the germline V gene are SGDLS and YYNGEE.